This T cell receptor beta chain was identified during a study of T-cell reconstitution after alpha-beta-depleted transplantation in children. Unique molecular identifiers were used to barcode this TCRbeta library. Using its own MiXCR run on the PCR reads, TCRdb lists one record per CDR3 protein. Of fewer than 550,000 distinct CDR3 sequences in the sample, 8% to 11% were seen once. This clonotype was seen ten or more times. The antigen remains unidentified. V was cut by 0 bases and J by 2 bases, with 11 bases left in between. The CDR3 contains 15 residues. CDR1 and CDR2 from the germline V gene are LGHNA and YNFKEQ. Whole-study results and caveats: The high TCRbeta diversity at day 60 in some patients came from surviving recipient T cells and thymic progenitors.

The clonotype originates from a child between 2 and 9 years old with inherited bone marrow failure, due to receive a stem cell transplant. The genes are TRBV4-2 and TRBJ2-7; either TRBD1 or TRBD2 may fit D (5 bases each). Sequences were derived from PBMCs, sampled before TCRalphabeta/CD19-depleted stem cell transplant. CDR3 in amino acids: CASSQDGTVTYEQYF. Here the CDR3 DNA reads TGTGCCAGCAGCCAAGATGGGACCGTGACCTACGAGCAGTACTTC.